This T cell receptor beta chain derives from a study of a mutant IDH1 vaccine in newly diagnosed glioma (dated by TCRdb to the early 2020s). The study in broad terms: Of the 25 to 35 patients who were treated, about 62% were male and around 40% were female, and the mean age was about 40 years. Before enrollment, most patients had been given radiochemotherapy with temozolomide as standard therapy, while the rest had received either radiotherapy alone or temozolomide alone. Peripheral blood samples were drawn at six visits, namely V03 (baseline), V05, V07, V10, V12 and V13. For exploratory analyses, longitudinal TCRB deep sequencing was carried out in around 26 treated patients wherever samples were available.

Notes on this clone: Its target antigen remains unknown. Within one base of it there is no much larger clone, and no base qualities were kept.

Via the germline V gene (reference sequence), CDR1 is GTSNPN and CDR2 SVGIG. Spanning cysteine to phenylalanine, the CDR3 consists of 14 amino acids. Only the CDR3 region is kept as DNA, spanning 42 bases read in frame from base 1. V sheds 4 bases and J sheds 3 bases, leaving 15 bases between their ends. What the study reported, not specific to this receptor: Vaccine-induced immune responses across multiple MHC alleles were detected in 80% to 95% of patients. It was noted by the authors that analyses of patient blood samples could not be reproduced owing to sample limitations. PBMC samples for TCRB deep sequencing were selected based on availability. Changes in the top peripheral T cell clonotypes picked up by TCRB sequencing did not appear to be linked to pseudoprogression.

Libraries were constructed by the immunoSEQ multiplex PCR assay. Rearranged TCR beta chain sequences were amplified with the hsTCRB Kit following the manufacturer's protocol. TCRB libraries were sequenced on an Illumina MiSeq. The study's processing was this. The kit vendor's proprietary platform handled demultiplexing, trimming and gene mapping. TCRdb mirrors the immuneACCESS table, restricted to in-frame sequences. Some clones are absent from its copies; in checked studies, under half trace to an unresolved V gene, and the reason for the others is unknown. V, J and clone size are those of that table, while D and trimming were read from the DNA. This sample gives tens of thousands of clones in total; 86% of them show up just once. The biggest ten clones account for less than 3% of the sample. The time point tag for this specimen amounts to: baseline, week 1 (first vaccination visit). Sample treatment or condition, as interpreted from the label and publication: pre-vaccination baseline after standard-of-care therapy. The donors had newly diagnosed IDH1-mutant astrocytomas of WHO grade 3 or 4 that showed loss of nuclear ATRX. The samples were drawn from NOA16, a multicentre, single-arm, open-label phase I trial in Germany that tested a mutant IDH1 peptide vaccine in humans for the first time. Blood drawn at visit V03 was used as the baseline sample for immunogenicity testing. Genomic DNA for TCRB sequencing was isolated from EDTA blood with the DNeasy Blood and Tissue Kit.

This receptor chain uses TRBV30 and TRBJ1-1; D gene: possibly TRBD1, on 5 matching bases. This clonotype was obtained from a man aged 40-49 years with glioma. The sample here was PBMCs, taken from a glioma patient treated with radiotherapy, temozolomide or both. The DNA reads TGTGCCTGGACCCCAATTCAGGGATACACTGAAGCTTTCTTT. Its coded protein is CAWTPIQGYTEAFF. The full variable domain, with segments outside the CDR3 supplied by the reference TRBV30 and TRBJ1-1 proteins, appears as SQTIHQWPATLVQPVGSPLSLECTVEGTSNPNLYWYRQAAGRGLQLLFYSVGIGQISSEVPQNLSASRPQDRQFILSSKKLLLSDSGFYLCAWTPIQGYTEAFFGQGTRLTVV.